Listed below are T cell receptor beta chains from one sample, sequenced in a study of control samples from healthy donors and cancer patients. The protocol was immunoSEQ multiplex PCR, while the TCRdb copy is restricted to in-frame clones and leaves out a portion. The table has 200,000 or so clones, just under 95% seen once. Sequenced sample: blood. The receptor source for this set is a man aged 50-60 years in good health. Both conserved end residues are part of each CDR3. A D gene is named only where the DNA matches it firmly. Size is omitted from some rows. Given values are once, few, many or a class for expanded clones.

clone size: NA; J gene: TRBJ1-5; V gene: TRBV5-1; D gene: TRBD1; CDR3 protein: CASSWDGTANQPQHF; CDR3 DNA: TGCGCCAGCAGTTGGGACGGGACAGCCAATCAGCCCCAGCATTTT
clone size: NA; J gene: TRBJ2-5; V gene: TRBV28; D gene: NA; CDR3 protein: CASSPPGTPQETQYF; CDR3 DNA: TGTGCCAGCAGTCCGCCGGGGACTCCCCAAGAGACCCAGTACTTC
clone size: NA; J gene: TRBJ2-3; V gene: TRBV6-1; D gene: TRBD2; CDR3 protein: CASSAGTSGGPSTDTQYF; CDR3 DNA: TGTGCCAGCAGTGCCGGGACTAGCGGGGGGCCTAGCACAGATACGCAGTATTTT
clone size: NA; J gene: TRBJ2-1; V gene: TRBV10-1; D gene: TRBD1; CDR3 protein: CASSEQRGPAGKQFF; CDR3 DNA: TGCGCCAGCAGTGAGCAAAGGGGGCCCGCGGGTAAACAGTTCTTC
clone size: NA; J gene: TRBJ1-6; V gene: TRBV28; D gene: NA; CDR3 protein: CASNGSPLHF; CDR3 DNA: TGTGCCAGCAACGGTTCACCCCTCCACTTT
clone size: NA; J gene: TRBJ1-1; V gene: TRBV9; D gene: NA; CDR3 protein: CASSVMRGEAFF; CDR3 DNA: TGTGCCAGCAGCGTAATGAGGGGTGAAGCTTTCTTT
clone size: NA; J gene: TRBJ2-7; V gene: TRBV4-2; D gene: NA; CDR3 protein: CASSPSQGGNLNEQYF; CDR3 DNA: TGTGCCAGCAGCCCGTCCCAGGGGGGGAACTTAAACGAGCAGTACTTC
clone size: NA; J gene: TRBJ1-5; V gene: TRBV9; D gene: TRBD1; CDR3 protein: CASSTGGDFGQPQHF; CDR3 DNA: TGTGCCAGCAGCACAGGGGGTGATTTCGGTCAGCCCCAGCATTTT
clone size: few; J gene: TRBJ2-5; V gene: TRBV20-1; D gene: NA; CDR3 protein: CSSPFQTQYF; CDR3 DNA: TGCTCGTCACCTTTTCAAACCCAGTACTTC
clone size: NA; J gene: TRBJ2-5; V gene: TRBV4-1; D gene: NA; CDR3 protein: CASSQSAYVKTQYF; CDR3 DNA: TGCGCCAGCAGCCAAAGCGCTTACGTGAAGACCCAGTACTTC
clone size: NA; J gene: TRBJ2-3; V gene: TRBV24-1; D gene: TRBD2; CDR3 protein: CATSDVAGFSTDTQYF; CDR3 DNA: TGTGCCACCAGTGATGTAGCGGGATTTTCCACAGATACGCAGTATTTT
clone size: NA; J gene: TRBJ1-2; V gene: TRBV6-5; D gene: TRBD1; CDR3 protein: CASRRGQGHGYTF; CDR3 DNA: TGTGCCAGCAGACGGGGACAGGGACATGGCTACACCTTC
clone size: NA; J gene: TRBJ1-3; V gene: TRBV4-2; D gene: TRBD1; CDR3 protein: CASSPSLGRGIGNTIYF; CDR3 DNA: TGTGCCAGCAGCCCCTCCCTAGGCAGGGGGATTGGAAACACCATATATTTT
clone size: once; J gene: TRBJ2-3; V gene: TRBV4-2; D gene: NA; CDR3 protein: CASSRDPEGVSTDTQYF; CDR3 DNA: TGTGCCAGCAGCCGGGACCCAGAGGGGGTTAGCACAGATACGCAGTATTTT
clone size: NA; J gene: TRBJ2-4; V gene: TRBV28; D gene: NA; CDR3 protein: CASSRRSLNIQYF; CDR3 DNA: TGTGCCAGCAGTAGGCGCAGCCTAAACATTCAGTACTTC
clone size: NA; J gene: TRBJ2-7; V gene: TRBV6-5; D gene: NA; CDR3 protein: CASSPPEGYEQYF; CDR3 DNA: TGTGCCAGCAGTCCTCCGGAAGGCTACGAGCAGTACTTC
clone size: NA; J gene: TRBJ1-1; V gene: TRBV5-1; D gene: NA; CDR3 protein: CASSLDRADITEAFF; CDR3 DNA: TGCGCCAGCAGCTTGGACAGGGCGGATATCACTGAAGCTTTCTTT
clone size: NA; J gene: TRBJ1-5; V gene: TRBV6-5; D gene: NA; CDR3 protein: CASSAPSGQPQHF; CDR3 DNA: TGTGCCAGCAGCGCCCCAAGCGGGCAGCCCCAGCATTTT
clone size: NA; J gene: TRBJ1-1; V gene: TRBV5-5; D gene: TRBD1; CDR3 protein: CASSSQGDINTEAFF; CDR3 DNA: TGTGCCAGCAGCTCACAGGGGGACATAAACACTGAAGCTTTCTTT
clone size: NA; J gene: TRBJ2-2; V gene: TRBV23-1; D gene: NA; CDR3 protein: CASSRASLGELFF; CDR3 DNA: TGCGCCAGCAGTCGGGCCTCCCTCGGGGAGCTGTTTTTT
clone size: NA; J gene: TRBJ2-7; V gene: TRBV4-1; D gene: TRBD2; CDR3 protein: CASSQDPSGGFYEQYF; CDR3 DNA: TGCGCCAGCAGCCAAGATCCTAGCGGGGGGTTCTACGAGCAGTACTTC
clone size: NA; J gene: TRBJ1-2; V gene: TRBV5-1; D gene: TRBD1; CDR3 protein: CASSLEGQGGGAGYGYTF; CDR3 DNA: TGCGCCAGCAGCTTGGAGGGACAGGGGGGCGGAGCCGGCTATGGCTACACCTTC